The clone carrying this T cell receptor beta chain occurred many times. This entry belongs to a study of neurological immune-mediated disorders. Germline CDR1 is MNHEY and CDR2 is SVGAGI. CDR3 length: 14 amino acids. The ends lost 2 bases at V and 10 bases at J; junction bases unmatched: 7. Via MiXCR, TCRdb re-called the 5' RACE reads, giving one row per CDR3 protein. This table has more than 45,000 distinct CDR3 sequences, about 2.5% appearing once. Input material: PBMCs. V usage is TRBV6-5 and J usage is TRBJ2-3; TRBD2 agrees at 9 bases. The TCR was taken from a man over 45 with multiple sclerosis. The CDR3: CASSYRGGGASQYF. The CDR3, as DNA: TGTGCCAGCAGTTACAGAGGCGGGGGGGCCTCGCAGTATTTT.